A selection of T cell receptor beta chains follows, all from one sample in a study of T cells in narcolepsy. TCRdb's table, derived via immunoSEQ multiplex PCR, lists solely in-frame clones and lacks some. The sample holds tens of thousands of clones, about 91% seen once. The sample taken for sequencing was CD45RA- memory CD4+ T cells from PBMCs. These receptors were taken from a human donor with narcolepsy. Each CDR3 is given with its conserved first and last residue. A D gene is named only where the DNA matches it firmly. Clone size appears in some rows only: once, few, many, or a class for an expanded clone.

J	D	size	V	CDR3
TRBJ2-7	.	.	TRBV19	CASSATFRGSYEQYF
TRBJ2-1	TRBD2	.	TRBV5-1	CASSLGGLAGLPNEQFF
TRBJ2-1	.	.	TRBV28	CASTVPPSSRPYNEQFF
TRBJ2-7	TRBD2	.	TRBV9	CASSASAGLAGDEQYF
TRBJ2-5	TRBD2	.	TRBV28	CASSHRGAGEETQYF
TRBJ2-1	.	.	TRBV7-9	CASTPRGTPHNEQFF
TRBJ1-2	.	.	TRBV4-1	CASSQGGLRRDRRYTF
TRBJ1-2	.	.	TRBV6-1	CASSEARRAGNYGYTF
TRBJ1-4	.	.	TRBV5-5	CASSLFGQAYGKLFF
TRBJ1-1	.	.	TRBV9	CASSVGGQGLGAFF
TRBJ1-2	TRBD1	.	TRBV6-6	CASSPWTGGNGYTF
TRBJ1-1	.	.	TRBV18	CASSFSQLRNTEAFF
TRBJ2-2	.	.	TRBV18	CASSPQLADNTGELFF
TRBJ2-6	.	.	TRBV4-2	CASSQESGPSGANVLTF
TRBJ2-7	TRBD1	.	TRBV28	CASSTDRTYEQYF
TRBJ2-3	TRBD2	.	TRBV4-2	CASSPRTSGDTQYF
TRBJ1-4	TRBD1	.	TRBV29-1	CSVEGTGVDEKLFF
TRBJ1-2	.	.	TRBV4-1	CASSHPNRASYGYTF
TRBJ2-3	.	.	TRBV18	CASSAGSTDTQYF
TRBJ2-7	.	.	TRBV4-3	CASSRGLRGDYEQYF
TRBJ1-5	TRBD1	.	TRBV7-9	CASSLGQGQPQHF
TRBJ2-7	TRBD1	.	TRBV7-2	CASSWGQERAQYF
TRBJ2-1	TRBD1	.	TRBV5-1	CASTSRQGVNEQFF
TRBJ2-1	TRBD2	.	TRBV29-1	CSVEDSAGLAGGADNEQFF
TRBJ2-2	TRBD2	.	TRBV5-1	CASSLVWGGRNTGELFF
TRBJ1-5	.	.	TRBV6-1	CASSGGQNNQPQHF
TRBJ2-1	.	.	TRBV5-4	CASSLTNEQFF
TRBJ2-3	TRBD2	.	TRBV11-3	CASSLRTSGGTDTQYF
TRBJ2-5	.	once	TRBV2	CASSALGGQETQYF
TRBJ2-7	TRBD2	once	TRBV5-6	CASKREGGYYEQYF
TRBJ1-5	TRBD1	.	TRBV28	CASSPTRQGSQPQHF
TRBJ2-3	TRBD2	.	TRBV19	CASSIVPGLAGADTQYF
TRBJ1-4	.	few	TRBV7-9	CASSFEWQGEKLFF
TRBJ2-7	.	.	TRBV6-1	CASSEPPGTYRVPYEQYF
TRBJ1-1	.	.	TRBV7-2	CASSLAGRDTIAFF
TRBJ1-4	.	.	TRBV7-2	CASSSFSRFNEKLFF
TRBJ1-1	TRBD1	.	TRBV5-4	CASSLRDRGAFF
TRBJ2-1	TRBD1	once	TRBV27	CASRQGRYNEQFF
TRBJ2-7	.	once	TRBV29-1	CSVEDRREQYF
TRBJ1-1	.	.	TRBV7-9	CASSLAPAAVEAFF
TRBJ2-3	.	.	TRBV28	CASRWGSDYTDTQYF